One sample yielded the 12 T cell receptor beta chains listed below, sequenced in a study of CD8+CD57+ T cells in acquired aplastic anemia. The template used for profiling TCR beta VDJ and CDR3 was genomic DNA. TCRdb ran MiXCR on the reads and lists one entry per CDR3 protein. The repertoire has about 190,000 distinct CDR3 sequences, less than 70% of them found once; the top ten carry about a sixth. The material sequenced was sorted CD4+, CD8+, or CD8+CD57+ T cells (not recorded which) from PBMCs. All receptors derive from a human donor in good health, serving as a control.

As concerns this clonotype: A much larger clone differs from this one at a single base, so this may be a read error. For the CDR3, the DNA is TGTGCCAGCAGCCAAGGCCCGGGACAGTACTATGGCTACACCTTC. Translated: CASSQGPGQYYGYTF. V usage is TRBV3-1 and J usage is TRBJ1-2; 7 bases are a match to TRBD1. Germline V gene data show CDR1 as LGHDT and CDR2 as YNNKEL (reference sequence). V shed 1 base and J 3 bases; nucleotides not matched to a gene: 5. The CDR3 is 15 amino acids.

The count of this clonotype is one. V gene TRBV12-3 or TRBV12-4 combines with J gene TRBJ2-1; weak D call: TRBD2 (6 bases). This CDR3 is 12 amino acids long. V was cut by 8 bases and J by 8 bases, with 13 bases left in between. CDR3 sequence reads: CASVTGEDEQFF. The CDR3, as DNA: TGTGCCAGCGTTACGGGAGAAGATGAGCAGTTCTTC.

This clonotype was seen many times. The chain uses TRBV5-1 and TRBJ2-7; D is unresolved. Germline assignment: CDR1 SGHRS and CDR2 YFSETQ. CDR3 length: 12 residues. V lost 5 bases and J lost 5, with 11 bases in between. This CDR3 is CASSKVDHEQYF. The CDR3 nucleotides are TGCGCCAGCAGTAAGGTTGACCACGAGCAGTACTTC. The full variable domain, its missing parts supplied by reference TRBV5-1 and TRBJ2-7, is KAGVTQTPRYLIKTRGQQVTLSCSPISGHRSVSWYQQTPGQGLQFLFEYFSETQRNKGNFPGRFSGRQFSNSRSEMNVSTLELGDSALYLCASSKVDHEQYFGPGTRLTVT.

V usage is TRBV29-1 and J usage is TRBJ2-1; 15 nucleotides agree with TRBD2. The CDR3 spans 16 residues. Germline assignment: CDR1 SQVTM and CDR2 ANQGSEA. V lost 6 bases to trimming and J lost 0 bases; unmatched junction nucleotides: 3. Here the CDR3 DNA reads TGCAGCGTCGGACTAGCGGGGGGGAGCTCCTACAATGAGCAGTTCTTC. Encoded protein: CSVGLAGGSSYNEQFF.

The chain uses TRBV6-1 and TRBJ2-1, with 14 bases aligning to TRBD2. V shed 9 bases and J 7 bases; nucleotides not matched to a gene: 2. The CDR3 is 13 residues long. Germline lookup yields CDR1 MNHNS and CDR2 SASEGT. The CDR3 region has the DNA TGTGCCAGGGGGACTAGCGGGGGAAATGAGCAGTTCTTC. This translates into CARGTSGGNEQFF.

This clonotype was recorded at least ten times. The V call is TRBV9, the J call TRBJ2-2; D may be TRBD2 (5 bases). Germline V gene data show CDR1 as SGDLS and CDR2 as YYNGEE. The CDR3 spans 17 residues. The V end was cut by 0 bases, the J end by 3 bases, with 15 bases between. This CDR3 is CASSVATGSSHTGELFF. The CDR3 DNA reads as TGTGCCAGCAGCGTAGCTACGGGGTCGAGCCACACCGGGGAGCTGTTTTTT.

In this sample, this clonotype turned up a few times. An end of the junction differs from the germline gene, which may be a read error. This chain joins TRBV5-1 and TRBJ1-3; D not certain. The CDR3 length is 13 residues. Germline-derived CDR1 and CDR2 are SGHRS and YFSETQ. CDR3 bases: TGTGCCTGCAGCATCATGGGGGGAAACACCATATATTTT. This sequence encodes CACSIMGGNTIYF.

The chain is built from TRBV7-9 and TRBJ2-6; D possibly corresponds to TRBD1 (6 bases). V was pared by 1 base and J by 2 bases, with 15 bases between. CDR1 and CDR2 from the germline V gene are SEHNR and FQNEAQ (reference sequence). This CDR3 has 18 amino acids. Here the CDR3 reads CASSLGAGAGTGANVLTF. In DNA, the CDR3 is TGTGCCAGCAGCTTAGGAGCAGGGGCGGGCACTGGGGCCAACGTCCTGACTTTC.

V usage is TRBV20-1 and J usage is TRBJ2-7; 13 bases align to TRBD2. With V trimmed by 4 bases and J by 6 bases, 15 bases remained unmatched. Germline CDR1 reads DFQATT; CDR2 reads SNEGSKA (reference sequence). This CDR3 spans 17 amino acids. CDR3 DNA: TGCAGTGCTATTAGACTAGCGGGGGGCCTCACAGGGCGCGAGCAGTACTTC. Its protein product is CSAIRLAGGLTGREQYF.

The chain joins TRBV20-1 to TRBJ2-5, with 12 bases lining up with TRBD1. Unmatched junction bases numbered 8, after V lost 3 bases and J lost 3 bases. The CDR3 is 16 amino acids. CDR1 DFQATT and CDR2 SNEGSKA come from the germline V gene (reference sequence). CDR3 loop: CSASKPGQGAEETQYF. The CDR3 coding sequence is TGCAGTGCTAGTAAACCGGGACAGGGGGCAGAAGAGACCCAGTACTTC.

This clonotype was detected ten times or more. The rearrangement uses TRBV12-3 or TRBV12-4 and TRBJ2-5; 13 nucleotides line up with TRBD2. The CDR3 totals 18 residues. Losses at the gene ends were 5 bases for V and 0 bases for J; bases not matched to a gene: 9. The CDR3 region has the DNA TGTGCCAGCAGTCGGCGGGGGACTAGCGGGAAGTACCAAGAGACCCAGTACTTC. Translated: CASSRRGTSGKYQETQYF.

In nucleotides, the CDR3 is TGCAGCGCCGTCGGGAACGGCTACGAGCAGTACTTC. Translating gives CSAVGNGYEQYF. This chain joins TRBV29-1 and TRBJ2-7, with D perhaps matching TRBD2 (5 bases). The CDR3 spans 12 residues. V lost 7 bases to trimming and J lost 3 bases, with 13 bases between them. Germline loops: CDR1 SQVTM, CDR2 ANQGSEA.